This is a list of T cell receptor beta chains from one sample in a study of Graves' ophthalmopathy and Graves' hyperthyroidism. Each CDR3 protein is one row after TCRdb ran MiXCR on the multiplex PCR reads. The sample has 150,000 or so distinct CDR3 sequences, about 40% seen once; the top ten hold 5.8%. The sample was peripheral blood. These receptors were collected from a woman in her forties with Graves' ophthalmopathy. The CDR3 runs from the conserved cysteine through the conserved F or W. Fields, in order: D gene, clone size, V gene, J gene, CDR3 DNA, CDR3 protein. The D gene is left open where the match is weak. Clone size, where shown, is once, few, many, or a class for clones that have expanded.

.,.,TRBV19,TRBJ1-1,TGTGCCAGTAGTATGTCGGGCCCCGTGGCGGGAGGCGCTGAAGCTTTCTTT,CASSMSGPVAGGAEAFF
.,many,TRBV18,TRBJ1-1,TGTGCCAGCTCACCATTAGGCGGAGCTGAAGCTTTCTTT,CASSPLGGAEAFF
.,many,TRBV6-2/TRBV6-3,TRBJ1-6,TGTGCCAGCAGTCCGGGACATTATAATTCACCCCTCCACTTT,CASSPGHYNSPLHF
.,.,TRBV5-1,TRBJ1-1,TGCGCCAGCAGCTTGGCGGGGTTAATGACTGAAGCTTTCTTT,CASSLAGLMTEAFF
.,many,TRBV30,TRBJ1-1,TGTGCCTGGAGTGGAAAACAGGGAATCCCGGGCCGTGAAGCTTTCTTT,CAWSGKQGIPGREAFF
.,.,TRBV12-3/TRBV12-4,TRBJ2-7,TGTGCCAGCAGTTACGACCGAGGAGAGCAGTACTTC,CASSYDRGEQYF
.,.,TRBV6-1,TRBJ2-7,TGTGCCAGCACCCCCAATCAGGGAAACGAGCAGTACTTC,CASTPNQGNEQYF
TRBD1,many,TRBV6-5,TRBJ1-5,TGTGCCAGCAGTTACTTCAAGGGGGCTAAGGAGCCCCAGCATTTT,CASSYFKGAKEPQHF
.,many,TRBV15,TRBJ2-5,TGTGCCACCAGCAGAGGCCGCGGCAGGGCTAGGACCCAGTACTTC,CATSRGRGRARTQYF
TRBD1,many,TRBV2,TRBJ1-6,TGTGCCAGCAAATTTAGGACAGGGGATTCACCCCTCCACTTT,CASKFRTGDSPLHF
.,.,TRBV5-4,TRBJ1-2,TGTGCCAGCAGCTCGGCAGGGTCCCTCTCCTATGGCTACACCTTC,CASSSAGSLSYGYTF
TRBD1,.,TRBV30,TRBJ1-2,TGTGCCTGGAGTGGCACAACAGGGGGCAGTGGCTACACCTTC,CAWSGTTGGSGYTF
TRBD1,many,TRBV6-2/TRBV6-3,TRBJ1-5,TGTGCCAGCATCTCCGGGACAGGAGGCAATCAGCCCCAGCATTTT,CASISGTGGNQPQHF
.,many,TRBV12-3/TRBV12-4,TRBJ2-7,TGTGCCAGCAGTTTATACCCCGAGCAGTACTTC,CASSLYPEQYF